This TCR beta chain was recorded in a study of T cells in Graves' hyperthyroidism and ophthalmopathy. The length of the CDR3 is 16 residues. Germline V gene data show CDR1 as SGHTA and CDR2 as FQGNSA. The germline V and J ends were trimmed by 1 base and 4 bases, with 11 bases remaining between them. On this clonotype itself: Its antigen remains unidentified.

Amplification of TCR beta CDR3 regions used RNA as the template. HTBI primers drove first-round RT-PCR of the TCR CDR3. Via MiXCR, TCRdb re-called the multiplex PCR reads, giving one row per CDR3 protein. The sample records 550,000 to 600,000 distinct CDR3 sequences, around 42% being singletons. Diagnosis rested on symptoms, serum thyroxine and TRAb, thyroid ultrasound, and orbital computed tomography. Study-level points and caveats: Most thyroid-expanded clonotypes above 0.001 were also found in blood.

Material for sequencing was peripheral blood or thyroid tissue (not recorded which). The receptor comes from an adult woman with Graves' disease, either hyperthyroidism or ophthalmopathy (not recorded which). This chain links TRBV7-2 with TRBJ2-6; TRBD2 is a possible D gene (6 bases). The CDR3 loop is CASSLVAGSGANVLTF. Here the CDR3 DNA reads TGTGCCAGCAGCTTAGTGGCGGGGTCCGGGGCCAACGTCCTGACTTTC.